The next 9 T cell receptor beta chains were all read from a single sample in a study of shared clonotypes between healthy human individuals. Clones were read by immunoSEQ multiplex PCR, and TCRdb kept only the in-frame ones, dropping some. This table has around 1.6 million clones, approximately 98% appearing once. The sample consisted of naive CD4+ T cells sorted from blood. Subset noted: CD45RA+ positively selected. The receptors stem from a man aged 30 to 39 in good health.

The rearrangement joins TRBV27 to TRBJ2-1, with D perhaps TRBD2 (6 bases). The CDR3 covers 16 residues. Germline V gives CDR1 MNHEY, CDR2 SMNVEV (reference sequence). V was clipped by 2 bases and J by 7 bases, with 18 bases between them. Written as DNA, the CDR3 is TGTGCCAGCAGTTTAGTGGGGACTCGGGACGGAAATGAGCAGTTCTTC. Protein product: CASSLVGTRDGNEQFF.

This rearrangement joins TRBV14 to TRBJ2-3, with a possible D match to TRBD1 (6 bases). In germline, CDR1 is SGHDN, CDR2 FVKESK. The CDR3 is 13 amino acids. With 4 bases removed from V and 10 bases from J, the gap between germline ends came to 15 bases. CDR3 in amino acids: CASSPRTVGPQYF. The CDR3 coding sequence is TGTGCCAGCAGCCCACGGACAGTCGGGCCGCAGTATTTT.

The chain couples TRBV28 to TRBJ1-5; TRBD1 matches 10 bases. The germline CDR1 and CDR2 sequences are MDHEN and SYDVKM. J gave up 7 bases and V 5 bases, and 11 bases lay outside the gene matches. The CDR3 extends over 16 amino acids. CDR3 residues: CASSPLRDRGWQPQHF. The CDR3, as DNA: TGTGCCAGCAGTCCGCTCCGGGACAGGGGATGGCAGCCCCAGCATTTT.

This clone was seen only once. DNA of the CDR3: TGTGCTAGTGGACAGTTGAACACTGAAGCTTTCTTT. As protein: CASGQLNTEAFF. V usage is TRBV30 and J usage is TRBJ1-1; D is possibly TRBD1 (6 bases). Germline CDR1 reads GTSNPN; CDR2 reads SVGIG (reference sequence). The CDR3 extends over 12 amino acids.

V is TRBV5-5 and J is TRBJ2-6; 9 nucleotides agree with TRBD1. The CDR3 length is 18 residues. In germline, CDR1 is SGHKS, CDR2 YYEKEE (reference sequence). V lost 3 bases and J lost 2; bases outside the gene matches: 9. The CDR3 nucleotides are TGTGCCAGCAGCTCCAGGGGACAGGGAGGGACTGGGGCCAACGTCCTGACTTTC. Translated, it gives CASSSRGQGGTGANVLTF. The whole variable domain, filled in from reference TRBV5-5 and TRBJ2-6, reads DAGVTQSPTHLIKTRGQQVTLRCSPISGHKSVSWYQQVLGQGPQFIFQYYEKEERGRGNFPDRFSARQFPNYSSELNVNALLLGDSALYLCASSSRGQGGTGANVLTFGAGSRLTVL.

This chain joins TRBV5-4 and TRBJ2-1; 12 nucleotides line up with TRBD2. V lost 5 bases to trimming and J lost 7 bases; unmatched junction nucleotides: 13. Germline V CDR1 and CDR2: SGHNT, YYREEE (reference sequence). The CDR3 sequence is 17 residues long. The CDR3 reads CASRPGLAGGSKNEQFF. CDR3 DNA: TGTGCCAGCAGACCGGGACTAGCGGGTGGCTCCAAAAATGAGCAGTTCTTC.

This rearrangement joins TRBV7-9 to TRBJ2-7; unclear D gene. Trimming removed 5 bases at V and 0 bases at J, with 14 bases between. The CDR3 totals 15 residues. Germline V gene data show CDR1 as SEHNR and CDR2 as FQNEAQ (reference sequence). CDR3 sequence: CASSPLAFSSYEQYF. In DNA form, the CDR3 reads TGTGCCAGCAGCCCCCTGGCGTTTAGCTCCTACGAGCAGTACTTC.

A note on this clone: The same CDR3 can be traced to other DNA sequences in this sample. Here the CDR3 DNA reads TGTGCCTGGAGTGTCGCTAGCGGGAGCACAGATACGCAGTATTTT. It translates to CAWSVASGSTDTQYF. The chain employs TRBV30 and TRBJ2-3; 8 bases align to TRBD2. Per germline, CDR1 GTSNPN and CDR2 SVGIG (reference sequence). After removal of 0 bases from V and 0 bases from J, the junction contained 2 bases not matched to a gene. The CDR3 length is 15 residues.

The rearrangement joins TRBV7-9 to TRBJ2-1; either TRBD1 or TRBD2 may supply D (5 bases each). Per germline, CDR1 SEHNR and CDR2 FQNEAQ (reference sequence). Trimming left V 0 bases short and J 7 bases short, with 10 bases between. The CDR3 totals 14 residues. CDR3 residues: CASSLAGPLNEQFF. The DNA for the CDR3 is TGTGCCAGCAGCTTAGCGGGACCTTTGAATGAGCAGTTCTTC.